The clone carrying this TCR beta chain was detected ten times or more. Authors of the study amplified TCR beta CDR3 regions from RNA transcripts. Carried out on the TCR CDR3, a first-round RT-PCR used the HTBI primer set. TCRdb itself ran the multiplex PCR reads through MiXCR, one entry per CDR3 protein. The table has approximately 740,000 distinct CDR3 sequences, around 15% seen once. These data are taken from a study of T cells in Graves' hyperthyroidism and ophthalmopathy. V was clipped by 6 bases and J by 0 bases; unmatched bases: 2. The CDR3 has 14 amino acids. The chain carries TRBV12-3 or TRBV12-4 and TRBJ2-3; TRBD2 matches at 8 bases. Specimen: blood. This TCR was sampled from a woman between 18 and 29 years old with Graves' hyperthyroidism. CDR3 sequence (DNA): TGTGCCAGCAGGGAGCGGGGGAGCACAGATACGCAGTATTTT. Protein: CASRERGSTDTQYF.